This T cell receptor beta chain came from a study of T-cell memory formation after mild COVID-19. For the study at large: TCR clusters largely stayed donor specific.

This clonotype was observed a handful of times. What it recognizes is unknown. General study results and limits: Clones that shrank (day 15 to 85) were balanced CD4/CD8, whereas later expanders leaned CD4+.

Germline V gives CDR1 SGHDT, CDR2 YYEEEE. The V end was cut by 0 bases, the J end by 2 bases, with 11 bases between. The CDR3 extends over 15 amino acids. UMIs and sample barcodes were carried by the TCR alpha and TCR beta cDNA libraries that 5'RACE produced using constant-segment primers. TCRdb re-analysed the 5' RACE reads in MiXCR, keeping a single row per CDR3 protein. The table lists approximately 340,000 distinct CDR3 sequences, approximately 16% of them singletons. This TCR was sampled from a man younger than 35 who had mild COVID-19 (a few samples of this study predate the infection). Cell type and time point are not known. The rearrangement joins TRBV5-6 to TRBJ2-5; D gene ambiguous. Source material: PBMCs or a T cell subset sorted from them (not recorded which). The CDR3 loop is CASSLVLGLQETQYF. In DNA, the CDR3 is TGTGCCAGCAGCTTGGTTCTAGGGCTTCAAGAGACCCAGTACTTC.